This T cell receptor beta chain appears in the sequencing data of a study of control samples from healthy donors and cancer patients. The V gene end was trimmed by 5 bases and the J gene end by 1 base; junction bases not matched to a gene: 1. Germline V lookup: CDR1 LGHDT, CDR2 YNNKEL (reference sequence). There are 14 residues in the CDR3. Turning to this clone: This same CDR3 is encoded by further DNA sequences in the sample.

Repertoires were generated with immunoSEQ multiplex PCR, while TCRdb's copy carries only in-frame clones and drops some. The table records over 200,000 clones, roughly 82% of them present only once. This TCR was sampled from a woman aged 60-75 years with lung cancer. The chain uses TRBV3-1 (or the pseudogene TRBV3-2) and TRBJ1-3; TRBD1 agrees at 8 bases. Specimen: PBMCs. The CDR3 DNA is TGTGCCAGCAGCGACAGGGGTTCTGGAAACACCATATATTTT. Encoded protein: CASSDRGSGNTIYF.